The T cell receptor (beta chain) under discussion was sequenced for a study of cytomegalovirus exposure and HLA in healthy donors. Study-level results: Cytomegalovirus association was assigned to some 160 TCR beta chains. Some segments of the V type, notably TRBV6-2 and TRBV6-3, were excluded as indistinguishable. The classifier reportedly diagnosed cytomegalovirus status with high sensitivity and specificity. The dataset shows that most TCR sequences were rare, while some public TCRs occurred in many donors.

This clone was detected once. What it binds is not known. PCR used 60 Vbeta primers and 13 Jbeta primers. Sequencing used immunoSEQ multiplex PCR; TCRdb keeps in-frame clones, though not all of them. The sample carries 60,000 to 85,000 clones, roughly 70% recorded once. Germline CDR1 LGHNA, CDR2 YSLEER. J was trimmed by 2 bases and V by 1 base; bases with no gene match: 2. CDR3 length: 14 amino acids. The TCR originated in a man between 60 and 75 years old in good health and CMV-seropositive. The sequencing sample was made of PBMCs. The chain has TRBV4-3 and TRBJ2-7; 7 bases fit TRBD1. The CDR3 bases are TGCGCCAGCAGCCAAGGTCAGGGGGCCTACGAGCAGTACTTC. Translating it yields CASSQGQGAYEQYF.